The T cell receptor (beta chain) described here comes from a study of T-cell reconstitution after alpha-beta-depleted transplantation in children. The V and J ends lost 1 base and 3 bases, in that order; junction bases with no gene match: 5. Germline CDR1 SGHTA, CDR2 FQGNSA. The CDR3 is 15 residues long. Unique molecular identifiers were incorporated when the TCRbeta library was constructed. TCRdb called the PCR reads again in MiXCR, with one record for every CDR3 protein. The sample yields under 450,000 distinct CDR3 sequences, 15% to 20% seen once. This clonotype was recorded once. Its antigen is unknown. Study results and limitations: T-cell numbers and diversity one year post-transplant derived largely from freshly generated T cells. There were reportedly several hundred expanded graft clones from which alpha-beta T cells came about two months after transplant.

This chain joins TRBV7-2 and TRBJ2-7; 8 bases align to TRBD1. The sample was PBMCs, mostly from graft donor cells, taken 360 days after TCRalphabeta/CD19-depleted stem cell transplant. The clonotype comes from a boy less than two years old who had a stem cell transplant for Wiskott-Aldrich syndrome, so the T cells may come from the graft donor. The CDR3 region has the DNA TGTGCCAGCAGCTTAGGCGGACAGGGAGGCTACGAGCAGTACTTC. Translation: CASSLGGQGGYEQYF.